Listed here is a single TCR beta chain. Antigen unknown. The PCR made use of 60 Vbeta and 13 Jbeta primers. Measured with immunoSEQ multiplex PCR; TCRdb has only the in-frame clones, and not every one. The table shows more than 95,000 clones, with over 70% occurring only once. This CDR3 is built from 14 residues. Germline CDR1 is SNHLY and CDR2 is FYNNEI. With V trimmed by 2 bases and J by 9 bases, 8 bases remained unmatched. These data are taken from a study of cytomegalovirus exposure and HLA in healthy donors. Whole-study results and caveats: The number of N-insertions in an Asian-associated ancestry cluster was reportedly below the approximately 700-donor mean in a later analysis. In a later analysis, HLA-associated beta chains showed higher expansion and lower generation probabilities than comparable chains.

Sequencing input: PBMCs. The TCR was taken from a woman younger than 35 in good health and CMV-seronegative. The chain recombines TRBV2 with TRBJ2-7, with 9 positions matching TRBD1. CDR3 protein: CASSELDTGGPQYF. CDR3 nucleotide sequence: TGTGCCAGCAGTGAATTGGACACAGGGGGCCCGCAGTACTTC.